This T cell receptor (beta chain) was recovered during a study of blood T cells in healthy people across ages. The use of a sample-barcoded 5' primer and a J-beta primer mix characterized a second PCR of 7 to 11 cycles. TCRdb itself ran the 5' RACE reads through MiXCR, one entry per CDR3 protein. Of some 900,000 distinct CDR3 sequences listed, 48% were seen once; the top ten hold under 15%. The TCR originated in a man aged 30 to 45 in good health. Sequenced sample: blood.

CDR3 region: CASSPTGGSPEETQYF. For the CDR3, the DNA is TGTGCCAGCAGCCCAACGGGGGGCAGCCCCGAAGAGACCCAGTACTTC. The J gene is TRBJ2-4, the V gene TRBV11-3; perhaps TRBD2 as D (7 bases). The DNA end lines up better with TRBJ2-5; the J call may be wrong. Germline values: CDR1 SGHNT, CDR2 YENEEA. This CDR3 spans 16 amino acids.